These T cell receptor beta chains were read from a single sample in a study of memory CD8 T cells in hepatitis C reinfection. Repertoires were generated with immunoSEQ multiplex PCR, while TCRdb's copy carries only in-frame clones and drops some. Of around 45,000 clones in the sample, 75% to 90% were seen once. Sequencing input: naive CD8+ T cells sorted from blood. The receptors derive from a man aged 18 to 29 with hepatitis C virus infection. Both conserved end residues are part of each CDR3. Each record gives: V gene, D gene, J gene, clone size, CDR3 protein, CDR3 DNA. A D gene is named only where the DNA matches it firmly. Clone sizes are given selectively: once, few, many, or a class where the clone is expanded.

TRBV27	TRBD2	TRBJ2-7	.	CASSYAGGGSYEQYF	TGTGCCAGCAGCTATGCCGGGGGGGGTTCCTACGAGCAGTACTTC
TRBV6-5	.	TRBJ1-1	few	CASSYSGFAEAFF	TGTGCCAGCAGTTACTCCGGTTTCGCTGAAGCTTTCTTT
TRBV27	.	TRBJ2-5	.	CASSLSLLQETQYF	TGTGCCAGCAGTTTATCGCTCCTACAAGAGACCCAGTACTTC
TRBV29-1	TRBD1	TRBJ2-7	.	CSVEATPRTGRAYEQYF	TGCAGCGTTGAAGCGACCCCCAGGACAGGGCGAGCCTACGAGCAGTACTTC
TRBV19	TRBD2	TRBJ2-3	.	CASSIPGAGALPQYF	TGTGCCAGTAGTATCCCCGGAGCGGGAGCCCTGCCACAGTATTTT
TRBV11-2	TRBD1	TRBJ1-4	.	CASREGDRALPNEKLFF	TGTGCCAGCAGGGAAGGGGACAGGGCTCTACCTAATGAAAAACTGTTTTTT
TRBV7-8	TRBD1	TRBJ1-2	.	CASSLESRGDYGYTF	TGTGCCAGCAGCTTAGAGAGCAGGGGGGACTATGGCTACACCTTC
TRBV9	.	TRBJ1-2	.	CASSVDSGPTNYGYTF	TGTGCCAGCAGCGTAGATTCAGGGCCCACTAACTATGGCTACACCTTC
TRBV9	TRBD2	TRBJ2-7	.	CASSPPMGGRDEQYF	TGTGCCAGCAGCCCTCCCATGGGGGGGAGGGACGAGCAGTACTTC
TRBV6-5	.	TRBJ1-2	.	CASSPGGYGYTF	TGTGCCAGCAGCCCCGGGGGGTATGGCTACACCTTC
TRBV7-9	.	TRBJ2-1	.	CASSFGGGEQFF	TGTGCCAGCAGCTTTGGAGGAGGTGAGCAGTTCTTC
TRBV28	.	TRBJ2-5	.	CASSVSLTVEETQYF	TGTGCCAGCAGTGTATCCCTGACAGTGGAAGAGACCCAGTACTTC
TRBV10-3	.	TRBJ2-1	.	CAISESGGGGQNNEQFF	TGTGCCATCAGTGAGTCCGGAGGCGGGGGACAAAACAATGAGCAGTTCTTC
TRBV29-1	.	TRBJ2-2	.	CSVPRRESEAGELFF	TGCAGCGTCCCTCGCCGGGAATCTGAAGCCGGGGAGCTGTTTTTT
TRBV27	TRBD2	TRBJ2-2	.	CASGRGGVGELFF	TGTGCCAGCGGTCGGGGGGGGGTCGGGGAGCTGTTTTTT
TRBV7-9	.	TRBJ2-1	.	CASSLAGPYNEQFF	TGTGCCAGCAGCTTAGCTGGGCCGTACAATGAGCAGTTCTTC
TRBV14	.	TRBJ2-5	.	CASSQETVSETQYF	TGTGCCAGCAGCCAAGAAACGGTTTCGGAGACCCAGTACTTC
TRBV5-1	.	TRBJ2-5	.	CASRRTSGLPGETQYF	TGCGCCAGCAGACGAACCTCAGGGCTCCCCGGAGAGACCCAGTACTTC
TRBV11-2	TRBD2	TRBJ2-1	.	CASSLGLAGDSYNEQFF	TGTGCCAGCAGCTTGGGACTAGCGGGAGACTCCTACAATGAGCAGTTCTTC
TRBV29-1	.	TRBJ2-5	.	CSVEERGTEEETQYF	TGCAGCGTTGAAGAGAGAGGGACTGAGGAAGAGACCCAGTACTTC
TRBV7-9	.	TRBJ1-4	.	CASTGRAATNEKLFF	TGTGCCAGCACCGGTCGCGCGGCAACTAATGAAAAACTGTTTTTT
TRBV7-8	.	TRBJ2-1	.	CASSSSGPSYNEQFF	TGTGCCAGCAGCTCAAGCGGACCCTCCTACAATGAGCAGTTCTTC